These T cell receptor beta chains were read from a single sample in a study of T-cell memory formation after mild COVID-19. MiXCR, applied by TCRdb to the 5' RACE reads, yields one record per CDR3 protein. The table includes some 320,000 distinct CDR3 sequences, 14% detected once. The source material was PBMCs or a T cell subset sorted from them (not recorded which). The origin of the receptors is a man younger than 35 who had mild COVID-19 (a few samples of this study predate the infection). Cell type and time point are not known. Each CDR3 is given with its conserved first and last residue.

v_call	j_call	cdr3_aa
TRBV6-5	TRBJ1-6	CASSPEGGSVRSPLHF
TRBV6-5	TRBJ2-1	CASARDSSYNEQFF
TRBV20-1	TRBJ2-5	CSAGTLETQYF
TRBV24-1	TRBJ2-1	CAIGPSGPNEQFF
TRBV11-3	TRBJ2-5	CASSLGEGWAQYF
TRBV28	TRBJ2-3	CASFGGGRTDTQYF
TRBV18	TRBJ1-5	CASSPSVNQPQHF
TRBV2	TRBJ2-7	CASRPSPGLPYEQYF
TRBV3-1	TRBJ1-2	CASSPLGRGSSYGYTF
TRBV4-2	TRBJ2-3	CASSQDQASGGAGTQYF
TRBV7-6	TRBJ1-6	CASSLTDLLRSPLHF
TRBV6-1	TRBJ1-6	CASSEARSSPLHF
TRBV5-1	TRBJ2-2	CASSPYPGTAVNTGELFF
TRBV4-3	TRBJ1-1	CASSQGAEPRGEAFF
TRBV5-6	TRBJ1-3	CASSSGRGRGNTIYF
TRBV4-1	TRBJ2-6	CASSHTGTADFSGANVLTF
TRBV20-1	TRBJ2-3	CSAKFTWTSGGAQDTQYF
TRBV6-5	TRBJ2-1	CASSYYPGYEQFF
TRBV20-1	TRBJ1-4	CSARDPTGAAEKLFF
TRBV20-1	TRBJ2-1	CSARDQLASGISNEQFF
TRBV12-3/TRBV12-4	TRBJ1-5	CASSSTRTGRLNQPQHF
TRBV28	TRBJ1-3	CASSRLGTAGNTIYF
TRBV4-1	TRBJ2-7	CASSQPQGYEQYF
TRBV11-2	TRBJ2-7	CASRGQAYEQYF
TRBV6-6	TRBJ2-3	CASLDHGGSTDTQYF
TRBV20-1	TRBJ1-2	CSARDRTRGNYNYGYTF
TRBV24-1	TRBJ1-1	CATSDSANTEAFF
TRBV4-2	TRBJ2-5	CASSQDGVAGGLETQYF
TRBV5-4	TRBJ2-3	CASSLGLAGHNTDTQYF
TRBV29-1	TRBJ2-1	CSVEEGQGYNEQFF
TRBV20-1	TRBJ2-1	CSARDRVRGGYNEQFF
TRBV6-5	TRBJ2-1	CASSLTLDRPPVF
TRBV7-2	TRBJ1-2	CASSLVQGANYGYTF
TRBV21-1	TRBJ2-2	CASSKITQVNTGELFF
TRBV6-5	TRBJ2-5	CASSYYPPGGETQYF
TRBV11-2	TRBJ1-1	CASSSSQGTEAFF
TRBV20-1	TRBJ2-3	CSARGRARGTDTQYF
TRBV11-2	TRBJ2-5	CASSPKEAGETQYF
TRBV20-1	TRBJ1-2	CSASTQGGYTF
TRBV6-5	TRBJ2-2	CASSRVRGFGELFF